This T cell receptor beta chain was captured by sequencing in a study of shared clonotypes between healthy human individuals. On this clone: Other DNA sequences from this sample encode an identical CDR3 as well.

Sequenced by immunoSEQ multiplex PCR; TCRdb stores in-frame clones only, minus some. This table holds more than 2 million clones, around 95% found once. Germline CDR1 and CDR2: KGHSH and LQKENI. V lost 3 bases, J lost 8 bases, and 7 bases stayed unmatched. The CDR3 runs 15 residues. Sequenced input: naive CD4+ T cells sorted from blood. Subset meaning: CD45RA+ positively selected. The sequence derives from a man aged 18 to 29 in good health. J is TRBJ2-1 and V is TRBV18, with 10 nucleotides matching TRBD2. CDR3 sequence: CASSPPGLAGDEQFF. CDR3 in DNA: TGTGCCAGCTCACCCCCGGGTCTAGCGGGAGATGAGCAGTTCTTC.